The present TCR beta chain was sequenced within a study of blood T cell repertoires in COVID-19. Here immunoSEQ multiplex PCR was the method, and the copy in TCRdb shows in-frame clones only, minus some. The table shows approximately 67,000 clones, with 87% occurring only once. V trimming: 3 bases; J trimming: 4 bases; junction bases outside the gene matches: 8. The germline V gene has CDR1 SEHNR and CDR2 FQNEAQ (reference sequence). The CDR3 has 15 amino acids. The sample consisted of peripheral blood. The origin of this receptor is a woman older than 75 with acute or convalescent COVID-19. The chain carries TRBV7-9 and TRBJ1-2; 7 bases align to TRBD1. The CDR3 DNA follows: TGTGCCAGCAGCTTCGGACAGGTTAAGGGCTATGGCTACACCTTC. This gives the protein CASSFGQVKGYGYTF. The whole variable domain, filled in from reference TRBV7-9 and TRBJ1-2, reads DTGVSQNPRHKITKRGQNVTFRCDPISEHNRLYWYRQTLGQGPEFLTYFQNEAQLEKSRLLSDRFSAERPKGSFSTLEIQRTEQGDSAMYLCASSFGQVKGYGYTFGSGTRLTVV.